This TCR beta chain appears in the sequencing data of a study of T cell responses to AZD1222 COVID-19 vaccine. Germline values: CDR1 ENHRY, CDR2 SYGVKD. V lost 4 bases to trimming and J lost 4 bases; unmatched junction nucleotides: 9. The CDR3 length is 15 residues. The study's findings and limits: Only 5 or 6 individuals given AZD1222 were seropositive at baseline.

The repertoire was sequenced with immunoSEQ multiplex PCR; TCRdb's copy has only in-frame clones and lacks some. The data contain around 130,000 clones, more than 80% of them singletons. In regard to this clone: Its antigen is still unknown.

This receptor was taken from an adult in good health. V is TRBV10-3 and J is TRBJ2-5, with 7 bases fitting TRBD1. Sequenced material: peripheral blood, taken on day 0 of AZD1222 vaccination. The CDR3 loop reads CAISVPDRAGETQYF. The CDR3 DNA sequence: TGTGCCATCAGTGTCCCAGACAGGGCGGGAGAGACCCAGTACTTC.